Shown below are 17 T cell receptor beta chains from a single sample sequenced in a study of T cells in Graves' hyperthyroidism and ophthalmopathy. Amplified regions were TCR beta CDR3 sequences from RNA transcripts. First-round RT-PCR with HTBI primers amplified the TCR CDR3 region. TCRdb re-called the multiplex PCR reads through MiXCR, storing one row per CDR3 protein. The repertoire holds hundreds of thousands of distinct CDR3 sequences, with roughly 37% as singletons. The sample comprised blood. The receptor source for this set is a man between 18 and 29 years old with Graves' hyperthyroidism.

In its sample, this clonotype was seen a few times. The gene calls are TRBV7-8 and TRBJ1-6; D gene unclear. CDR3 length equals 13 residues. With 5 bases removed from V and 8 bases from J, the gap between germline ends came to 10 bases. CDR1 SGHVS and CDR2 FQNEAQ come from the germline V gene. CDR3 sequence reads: CASSPLTDSPLHF. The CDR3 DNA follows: TGTGCCAGCAGCCCCCTTACGGATTCACCCCTCCACTTT.

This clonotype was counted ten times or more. Here the CDR3 reads CASSLGQVGYEQYF. The CDR3 DNA reads TGTGCCAGCAGCTTAGGGCAGGTTGGCTACGAGCAGTACTTC. This rearrangement joins TRBV7-9 to TRBJ2-7, with D hard to call. This CDR3 spans 14 amino acids. The V gene lost 1 base and the J gene lost 3 bases, with 10 bases spanning the gap. Germline V lookup: CDR1 SEHNR, CDR2 FQNEAQ (reference sequence).

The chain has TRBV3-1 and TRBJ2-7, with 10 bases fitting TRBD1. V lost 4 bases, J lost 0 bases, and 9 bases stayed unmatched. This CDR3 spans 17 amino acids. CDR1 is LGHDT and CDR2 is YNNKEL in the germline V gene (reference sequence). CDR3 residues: CASSPSGQGPSSYEQYF. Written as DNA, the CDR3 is TGTGCCAGCAGCCCCTCGGGACAGGGGCCAAGCTCCTACGAGCAGTACTTC.

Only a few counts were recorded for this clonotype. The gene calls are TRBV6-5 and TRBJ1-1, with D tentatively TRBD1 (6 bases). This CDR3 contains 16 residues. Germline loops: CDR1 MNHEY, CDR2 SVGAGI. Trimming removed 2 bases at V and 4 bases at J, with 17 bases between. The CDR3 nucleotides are TGTGCCAGCAGTTACCCCAGGGGAGGCGGTAGCACTGAAGCTTTCTTT. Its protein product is CASSYPRGGGSTEAFF.

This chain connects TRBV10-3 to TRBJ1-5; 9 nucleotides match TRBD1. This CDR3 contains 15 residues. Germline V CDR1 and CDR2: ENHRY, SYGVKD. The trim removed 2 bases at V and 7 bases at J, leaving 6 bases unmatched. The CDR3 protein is CAISELATGGQPQHF. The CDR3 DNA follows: TGTGCCATCAGTGAGCTTGCCACAGGGGGCCAGCCCCAGCATTTT.

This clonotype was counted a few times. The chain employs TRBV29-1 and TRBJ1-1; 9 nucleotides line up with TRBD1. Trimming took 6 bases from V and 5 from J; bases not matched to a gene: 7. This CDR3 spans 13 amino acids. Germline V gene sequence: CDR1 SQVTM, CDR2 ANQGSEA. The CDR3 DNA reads TGCAGCGTATTTACAGGGGGCCGGACTGAAGCTTTCTTT. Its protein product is CSVFTGGRTEAFF.

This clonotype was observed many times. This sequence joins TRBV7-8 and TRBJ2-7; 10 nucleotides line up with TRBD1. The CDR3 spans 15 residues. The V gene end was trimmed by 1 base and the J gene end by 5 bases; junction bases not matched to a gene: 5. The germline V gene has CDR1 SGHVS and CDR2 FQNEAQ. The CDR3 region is CASSLGGQGIHEQYF. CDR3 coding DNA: TGTGCCAGCAGCTTAGGGGGACAGGGGATCCACGAGCAGTACTTC.

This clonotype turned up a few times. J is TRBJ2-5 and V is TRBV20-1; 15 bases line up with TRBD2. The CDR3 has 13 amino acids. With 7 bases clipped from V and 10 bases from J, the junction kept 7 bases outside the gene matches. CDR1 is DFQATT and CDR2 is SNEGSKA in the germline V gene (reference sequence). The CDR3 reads CSGRTSGGASQYF. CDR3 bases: TGCAGTGGACGGACTAGCGGGGGGGCGAGCCAGTACTTC.

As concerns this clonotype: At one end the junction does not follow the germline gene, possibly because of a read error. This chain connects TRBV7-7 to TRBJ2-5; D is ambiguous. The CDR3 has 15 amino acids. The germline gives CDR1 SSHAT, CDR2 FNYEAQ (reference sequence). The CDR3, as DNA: TGTGCTAGCAGCTACTCCACCCACTACGGAGAGACCCAGTACTTC. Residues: CASSYSTHYGETQYF.

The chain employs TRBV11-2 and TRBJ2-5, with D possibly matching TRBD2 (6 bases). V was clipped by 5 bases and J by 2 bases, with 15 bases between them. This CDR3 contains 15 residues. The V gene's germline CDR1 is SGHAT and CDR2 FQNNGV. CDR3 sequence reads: CASSHLLGGQETQYF. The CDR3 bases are TGTGCCAGCAGCCACCTCTTGGGGGGACAAGAGACCCAGTACTTC.

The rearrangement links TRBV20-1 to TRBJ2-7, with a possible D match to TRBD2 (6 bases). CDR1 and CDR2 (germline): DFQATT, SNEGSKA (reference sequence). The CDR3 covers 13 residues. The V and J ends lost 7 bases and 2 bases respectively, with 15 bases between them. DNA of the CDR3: TGCAGTGGTGCGATGGCGGGGCCCTACGAGCAGTACTTC. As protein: CSGAMAGPYEQYF.

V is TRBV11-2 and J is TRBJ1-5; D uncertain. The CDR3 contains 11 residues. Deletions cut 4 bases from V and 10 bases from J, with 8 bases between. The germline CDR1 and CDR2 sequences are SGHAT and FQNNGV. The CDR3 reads CASSYDRPQHF. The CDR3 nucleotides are TGTGCCAGCAGCTACGATCGTCCCCAGCATTTT.

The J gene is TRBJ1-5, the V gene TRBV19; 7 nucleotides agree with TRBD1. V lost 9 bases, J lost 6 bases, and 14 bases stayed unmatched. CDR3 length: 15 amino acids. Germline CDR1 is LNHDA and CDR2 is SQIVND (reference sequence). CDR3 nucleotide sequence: TGTGCCAGCAGCCCTGAGGGAGGGGGCGGTCAGCCCCAGCATTTT. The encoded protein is CASSPEGGGGQPQHF.

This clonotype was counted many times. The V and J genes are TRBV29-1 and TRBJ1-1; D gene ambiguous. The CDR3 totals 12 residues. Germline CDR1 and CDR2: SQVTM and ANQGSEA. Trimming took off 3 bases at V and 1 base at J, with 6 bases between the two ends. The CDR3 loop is CSVEAENTEAFF. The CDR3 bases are TGCAGCGTTGAGGCGGAGAACACTGAAGCTTTCTTT.

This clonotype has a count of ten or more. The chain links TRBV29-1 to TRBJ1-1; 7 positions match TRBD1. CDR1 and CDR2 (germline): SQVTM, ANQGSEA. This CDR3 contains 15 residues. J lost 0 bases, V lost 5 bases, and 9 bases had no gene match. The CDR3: CSVRDSMFMNTEAFF. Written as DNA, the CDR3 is TGCAGCGTTCGGGACAGCATGTTCATGAACACTGAAGCTTTCTTT.

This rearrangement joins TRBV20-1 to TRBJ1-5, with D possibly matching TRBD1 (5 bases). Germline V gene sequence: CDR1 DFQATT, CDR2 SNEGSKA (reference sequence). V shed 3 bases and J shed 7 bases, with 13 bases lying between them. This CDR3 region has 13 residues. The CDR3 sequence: CSARGGLGQPQHF. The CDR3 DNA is TGCAGTGCTAGGGGGGGTCTTGGACAGCCCCAGCATTTT.

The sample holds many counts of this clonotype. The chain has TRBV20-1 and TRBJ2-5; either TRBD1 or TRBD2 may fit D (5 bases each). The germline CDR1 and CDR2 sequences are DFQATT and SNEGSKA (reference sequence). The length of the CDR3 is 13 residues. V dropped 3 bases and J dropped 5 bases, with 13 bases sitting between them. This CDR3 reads CSARGQGAETQYF. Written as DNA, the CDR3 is TGCAGTGCTAGGGGGCAGGGAGCGGAGACCCAGTACTTC.